The 18 T cell receptor beta chains reported below all come from one sample, sequenced in a study of human T cells and chemical hapten exposure. MiXCR, applied by TCRdb to the RACE reads, yields one record per CDR3 protein. The sample has over 40,000 distinct CDR3 sequences, 3% to 3.5% seen once. The time point was: patch test 2, 6 weeks after DPC sensitization. Documented treatment: therapeutic diphenylcyclopropenone sensitization with weekly scalp DPC. Sequenced material: whole blood, taken in connection with sensitization to the hapten diphenylcyclopropenone (DPC). Receptors were obtained from a man aged 40-50 years with alopecia areata. Some clones in this sample may be carry-over from other donors' samples.

This clonotype was detected ten times or more. V gene TRBV6-6 combines with J gene TRBJ1-6; 10 bases map to TRBD1. Trimming took 8 bases from V and 8 from J; bases not matched to a gene: 6. The CDR3 extends over 14 amino acids. Looked up from germline, CDR1 is MNHNY and CDR2 is SVGAGI (reference sequence). CDR3 nucleotides: TGTGCCAGCCACCGACAGGGGGCTGATTCACCCCTCCACTTT. The encoded protein is CASHRQGADSPLHF.

This clonotype appeared many times. The chain uses TRBV12-3 or TRBV12-4 and TRBJ1-5; D uncertain. V shed 1 base and J shed 4 bases, with 20 bases lying between them. This CDR3 spans 18 amino acids. This CDR3 reads CASSLGEEWAGQNQPQHF. The CDR3 region has the DNA TGTGCCAGCAGTTTAGGAGAAGAATGGGCAGGCCAAAATCAGCCCCAGCATTTT.

At least ten counts were recorded for this clonotype. The chain recombines TRBV7-9 with TRBJ1-5; no clear D gene. CDR3 size: 15 residues. Per germline, CDR1 SEHNR and CDR2 FQNEAQ (reference sequence). V was trimmed by 1 base and J by 3 bases, leaving 10 bases between them. This CDR3 reads CASSLGALHNQPQHF. The CDR3 DNA sequence: TGTGCCAGCAGCTTAGGGGCCCTACACAATCAGCCCCAGCATTTT.

This clonotype was counted ten times or more. The chain recombines TRBV3-1 with TRBJ1-1; D gene uncertain. The CDR3 is made up of 13 amino acids. V shed 4 bases and J shed 1 base, with 7 bases lying between them. The germline V gene encodes CDR1 LGHDT and CDR2 YNNKEL (reference sequence). The CDR3 DNA is TGTGCCAGCAGCCCCCACCCGAACACTGAAGCTTTCTTT. It translates to CASSPHPNTEAFF.

In this sample, this clonotype turned up a few times. V usage is TRBV7-6 and J usage is TRBJ1-1, with D maybe TRBD1 (6 bases). Germline CDR1 SGHVS, CDR2 FNYEAQ. This CDR3 is built from 17 residues. V was clipped by 4 bases and J by 7 bases, with 25 bases between them. The CDR3 spells CASSSPVETGAMVEAFF. CDR3 nucleotide sequence: TGTGCCAGCAGCTCTCCCGTGGAGACAGGCGCAATGGTTGAAGCTTTCTTT.

This clonotype was observed at least ten times. The chain is built from TRBV20-1 and TRBJ2-3; no clear D. Trimming removed 2 bases from V and 0 bases from J, with 9 bases in between. Germline lookup yields CDR1 DFQATT and CDR2 SNEGSKA (reference sequence). The CDR3 has 14 residues. As DNA, the CDR3 is TGCAGTGCTAGACTGGGCGGTAGCACAGATACGCAGTATTTT. Translated, it gives CSARLGGSTDTQYF.

This clonotype was seen at least ten times. The genes are TRBV28 and TRBJ2-7; D not certain. Germline-derived CDR1 and CDR2 are MDHEN and SYDVKM. V was trimmed by 5 bases and J by 0 bases, leaving 14 bases between them. The length of the CDR3 is 15 residues. This CDR3 is CASSPVDPSSYEQYF. The CDR3 nucleotides read TGTGCCAGCAGTCCCGTAGACCCGAGCTCCTACGAGCAGTACTTC.

Notes on this clonotype: A much larger clone is a single base away; this may be a read error. The genes are TRBV7-9 and TRBJ1-1; D ambiguous. The CDR3 is 14 residues long. CDR1 is SEHNR, CDR2 FQNEAQ, per germline (reference sequence). V gave up 1 base and J gave up 4 bases, with 10 bases separating them. Written as DNA, the CDR3 is TGTGCCAGCAGCTTAGACCCATGGGTCACTGAAGCTTTCTTT. Residues: CASSLDPWVTEAFF.

This clonotype was recorded at least ten times. This chain connects TRBV30 to TRBJ1-3; D ambiguous. There are 13 residues in the CDR3. The germline V gene encodes CDR1 GTSNPN and CDR2 SVGIG (reference sequence). The V and J ends lost 1 base and 2 bases respectively, with 6 bases between them. The chain's CDR3 is CAWSAGTGNTIYF. CDR3 nucleotide sequence: TGTGCCTGGAGTGCCGGAACTGGAAACACCATATATTTT.

This clonotype was seen repeatedly, ten times or more. The genes are TRBV19 and TRBJ1-3; no definite D call. There are 14 residues in the CDR3. The V gene lost 5 bases and the J gene lost 5 bases, with 13 bases spanning the gap. The V gene's germline CDR1 is LNHDA and CDR2 SQIVND (reference sequence). This CDR3 is CASSDGPARNTIYF. In DNA form, the CDR3 reads TGTGCCAGTAGTGACGGACCGGCTCGAAACACCATATATTTT. The full variable domain, in which reference TRBV19 and TRBJ1-3 provide the parts outside the CDR3, is DGGITQSPKYLFRKEGQNVTLSCEQNLNHDAMYWYRQDPGQGLRLIYYSQIVNDFQKGDIAEGYSVSREKKESFPLTVTSAQKNPTAFYLCASSDGPARNTIYFGEGSWLTVV.

A few counts support this clonotype. The CDR3 DNA sequence: TGTGCCAGCAGTTTACGGCAGGCCTGGGGAGAACTGTTTTTT. It yields the protein CASSLRQAWGELFF. The chain links TRBV28 to TRBJ1-4; D gene ambiguous. The CDR3 has 14 amino acids. CDR1 MDHEN and CDR2 SYDVKM come from the germline V gene. V shed 2 bases and J shed 12 bases, with 16 bases lying between them.

This clonotype was observed at least ten times. The rearrangement links TRBV27 to TRBJ2-1; D is undetermined. V was trimmed by 5 bases and J by 8 bases, leaving 10 bases between them. The CDR3 contains 12 residues. Germline CDR1 and CDR2: MNHEY and SMNVEV (reference sequence). The CDR3 nucleotides are TGTGCCAGCAGTCCTTATCGGGATGAGCAGTTCTTC. It encodes CASSPYRDEQFF.

Ten or more counts support this clonotype. The CDR3 coding sequence is TGTGCCAGCAGCCTTACTTTGATCCGCGTGGGGGGCACAGATACGCAGTATTTT. Amino acid sequence: CASSLTLIRVGGTDTQYF. The V gene is TRBV7-2, the J gene TRBJ2-3; D is perhaps TRBD1 or TRBD2 (5 bases each). The CDR3 has 18 residues. V was shortened by 5 bases and J by 1 base, with 22 bases between the two germline ends. Germline assignment: CDR1 SGHTA and CDR2 FQGNSA.

This clonotype was counted many times. The rearrangement links TRBV20-1 to TRBJ2-7, with 9 positions matching TRBD2. The CDR3 runs 13 residues. V lost 4 bases and J lost 0; bases outside the gene matches: 1. CDR1 DFQATT and CDR2 SNEGSKA come from the germline V gene (reference sequence). The CDR3: CSATSGNSYEQYF. The CDR3 DNA reads TGCAGTGCTACTAGCGGGAACTCCTACGAGCAGTACTTC.

This clonotype has at least ten counts. The chain combines TRBV3-1 with TRBJ2-1; a weak D match, TRBD2 (6 bases). CDR1 is LGHDT and CDR2 is YNNKEL in the germline V gene (reference sequence). The CDR3 consists of 14 residues. Trimming pared 1 base from V and 9 bases from J, leaving 13 bases between. The CDR3 DNA reads TGTGCCAGCAGCCAAGTAGGAGGGGTCGGTGAGCAGTTCTTC. Translated: CASSQVGGVGEQFF.

There are a few counts of this clonotype. The rearrangement uses TRBV7-9 and TRBJ2-3; no clear D. This CDR3 has 12 amino acids. Between the trimmed V and J ends, which lost 0 bases and 10 bases, there was a span of 8 bases. Germline V gene lookup returns CDR1 SEHNR and CDR2 FQNEAQ (reference sequence). CDR3 region: CASSLAGRAQYF. The CDR3 DNA is TGTGCCAGCAGCTTAGCGGGCCGTGCGCAGTATTTT.

This clonotype was recorded at least ten times. The chain links TRBV6-1 to TRBJ2-1, with a possible D match to TRBD1 (6 bases). The CDR3 length is 13 residues. Looked up from germline, CDR1 is MNHNS and CDR2 is SASEGT. Trimming took off 5 bases at V and 8 bases at J, with 13 bases between the two ends. CDR3 protein: CASSSTGLHEQFF. CDR3 DNA sequence: TGTGCCAGCAGTTCCACAGGGTTGCATGAGCAGTTCTTC.

This clonotype was detected ten times or more. CDR3 bases: TGTGCCACCAGTGATCCGCTAGCGGGAGAGTACAATGAGCAGTTCTTC. Residues: CATSDPLAGEYNEQFF. The chain employs TRBV24-1 and TRBJ2-1, with TRBD2 identical over 10 bases. Germline V gives CDR1 KGHDR, CDR2 SFDVKD. CDR3 length equals 16 residues. After removal of 3 bases from V and 4 bases from J, the junction contained 5 bases not matched to a gene.